This TCR beta chain was captured in a study of blood T cell repertoires in COVID-19. The wider study: COVID-19 samples, acute and convalescent, were from the United States, Italy and Spain. In each case, the material was cDNA or gDNA derived from T cells, B-cell-depleted T cells, or PBMCs.

Original analysis: Scientists estimated how many nucleated cells there were by amplifying reference gene primers. Method: immunoSEQ multiplex PCR; TCRdb's copy keeps in-frame clones and lacks some. V, J and clone size are taken as reported in that table, and D and trimming were inferred from the DNA itself. This table holds 120,000 to 150,000 clones, roughly 87% found once. CDR1 and CDR2 (germline): LGHDT, YNNKEL (reference sequence). This CDR3 is built from 15 residues. Trimming at V came to 4 bases and at J to 4 bases, leaving 7 bases not matched to a gene. The chain uses TRBV3-1 (or the pseudogene TRBV3-2) and TRBJ1-5, with 7 positions matching TRBD1. This clonotype was sampled from a woman aged 45-65 years with acute or convalescent COVID-19. The sample comprised peripheral blood. CDR3 residues: CASSRTGTANQPQHF. CDR3 nucleotide sequence: TGTGCCAGCAGCCGCACCGGGACAGCGAATCAGCCCCAGCATTTT.